Described below is a single T cell receptor beta chain sequence and its context. Libraries were prepared by immunoSEQ multiplex PCR; TCRdb keeps only in-frame clonotypes and omits some of them. Of roughly 100,000 clones detected, about 91% appear once; the ten largest clones hold about 0.89%. This specimen comes from a study of T cell changes during pregnancy in multiple sclerosis. The source is a female donor with multiple sclerosis, enrolled in a pregnancy study. The sequences come from peripheral blood, collected after pregnancy.

CDR3 sequence (DNA): TGTGCCAGCAGCCAAGACGCACCTCCAGGGGCCAAAAACATTCAGTACTTC. Translating it yields CASSQDAPPGAKNIQYF. The rearrangement links TRBV4-2 to TRBJ2-4, with TRBD1 as a possible D gene (5 bases). V shed 0 bases and J shed 1 base, with 13 bases lying between them. The germline V gene encodes CDR1 LGHNA and CDR2 YNFKEQ. The CDR3 spans 17 residues.